This T cell receptor (beta chain) was recovered during a study of shared clonotypes between healthy human individuals. Germline V gene sequence: CDR1 SGHRS, CDR2 YFSETQ. V was cut by 0 bases and J by 0 bases, with 7 bases left in between. CDR3 size: 15 residues. Repertoires were generated with immunoSEQ multiplex PCR, while TCRdb's copy carries only in-frame clones and drops some. The sample holds roughly 2,300,000 clones, approximately 90% seen once. As regards this clone: Other DNA sequences in the same sample also yield this CDR3.

None of the donors, who were healthy HIV-negative adults, had recently had acute infections or vaccinations. Every donor, a Caucasian adult, lived in Nashville, Tennessee. The chain recombines TRBV5-1 with TRBJ2-1; D not resolved. The receptor's source is a man aged 18 to 29 in good health. Some clones in this sample may be carry-over from other donors' samples. What was sequenced was naive CD4+ T cells from PBMCs. Stated subset: CD45RA+ positively selected. The CDR3 sequence is CASSLVTSSYNEQFF. For the CDR3, the DNA is TGCGCCAGCAGCTTGGTGACAAGCTCCTACAATGAGCAGTTCTTC.